The 12 T cell receptor beta chains below were found in one sample sequenced in a study of response to subunit inactivated influenza vaccine. One entry per CDR3 protein results from TCRdb running MiXCR on the RT-PCR reads. The sample has some 850,000 distinct CDR3 sequences, less than 20% seen once. The sample in question was PBMCs from blood, obtained 5 days after vaccination. The receptors come from a man aged 50 to 59 who received an inactivated influenza vaccine.

This clonotype appeared a few times. The chain links TRBV20-1 to TRBJ2-7, with 8 bases lining up with TRBD1. V shed 5 bases, J shed 0 bases, and the junction held 3 bases outside the gene matches. Per germline, CDR1 DFQATT and CDR2 SNEGSKA (reference sequence). The CDR3 has 13 residues. The CDR3 region is CSAGQGSSYEQYF. In nucleotides, the CDR3 is TGCAGTGCTGGACAGGGTTCCTCCTACGAGCAGTACTTC.

This clonotype has more than one count but fewer than ten. V usage is TRBV7-2 and J usage is TRBJ2-5; a weak D match, TRBD1 (7 bases). Germline assignment: CDR1 SGHTA and CDR2 FQGNSA. V gave up 6 bases and J gave up 7 bases, with 24 bases separating them. The CDR3 is made up of 16 amino acids. The CDR3 is CASSLSRGTLGGTQYF. DNA of the CDR3: TGTGCCAGCAGTTTGTCCAGGGGGACTCTTGGGGGGACCCAGTACTTC. The full variable domain, completed using reference TRBV7-2 and TRBJ2-5, is GAGVSQSPSNKVTEKGKDVELRCDPISGHTALYWYRQSLGQGLEFLIYFQGNSAPDKSGLPSDRFSAERTGGSVSTLTIQRTQQEDSAVYLCASSLSRGTLGGTQYFGPGTRLLVL.

The V call is TRBV6-2 or TRBV6-3, the J call TRBJ1-2; TRBD1 aligns across 10 bases. V lost 5 bases to trimming and J lost 2 bases; unmatched junction nucleotides: 8. Germline CDR1 and CDR2: MNHEY and SVGEGT. The CDR3 runs 16 residues. The CDR3 loop reads CASSRTPGQGNYGYTF. The CDR3 nucleotides read TGTGCCAGCAGTCGAACACCGGGACAGGGGAACTATGGCTACACCTTC.

This clonotype has only a few counts. The chain couples TRBV11-2 to TRBJ2-2; D not resolved. Trimming took 3 bases from V and 2 from J, leaving 10 bases between them. Looked up from germline, CDR1 is SGHAT and CDR2 is FQNNGV. The CDR3 runs 15 residues. CDR3 protein: CASSFFGVNTGELFF. CDR3 coding DNA: TGTGCCAGCAGCTTCTTTGGGGTTAACACCGGGGAGCTGTTTTTT.

This chain links TRBV3-1 with TRBJ1-6; maybe TRBD1 (6 bases). V lost 6 bases to trimming and J lost 7 bases, with 13 bases between them. The germline V gene encodes CDR1 LGHDT and CDR2 YNNKEL (reference sequence). This CDR3 region has 14 residues. This CDR3 is CASRASDRNSPLHF. Written as DNA, the CDR3 is TGTGCCAGCAGAGCCTCTGACAGGAATTCACCCCTCCACTTT. Full variable domain (outside the CDR3, taken from reference TRBV3-1 and TRBJ1-6): DTAVSQTPKYLVTQMGNDKSIKCEQNLGHDTMYWYKQDSKKFLKIMFSYNNKELIINETVPNRFSPKSPDKAHLNLHINSLELGDSAVYFCASRASDRNSPLHFGNGTRLTVT.

V and J are TRBV9 and TRBJ2-3, with 8 nucleotides matching TRBD2. V dropped 0 bases and J dropped 5; count of bases not matched to a gene: 8. Germline V CDR1 and CDR2: SGDLS, YYNGEE. The CDR3 extends over 16 amino acids. The CDR3 region has the DNA TGTGCCAGCAGCGTAGAAGCGGGAGTGATTATAGATACGCAGTATTTT. Residues: CASSVEAGVIIDTQYF. Based on the CDR3 plus reference TRBV9 and TRBJ2-3, the full variable domain is DSGVTQTPKHLITATGQRVTLRCSPRSGDLSVYWYQQSLDQGLQFLIQYYNGEERAKGNILERFSAQQFPDLHSELNLSSLELGDSALYFCASSVEAGVIIDTQYFGPGTRLTVL.

This clonotype was counted many times. This chain joins TRBV27 and TRBJ2-3; possibly TRBD2 for D (7 bases). Trimming removed 2 bases at V and 2 bases at J, with 11 bases between. The length of the CDR3 is 15 residues. From germline, CDR1 is MNHEY and CDR2 SMNVEV (reference sequence). Here the CDR3 DNA reads TGTGCCAGCAGTTTAGTGGGGGGGCCCACAGATACGCAGTATTTT. Amino acids: CASSLVGGPTDTQYF.

This clonotype occurred a few times. The chain employs TRBV12-3 or TRBV12-4 and TRBJ1-3; no firm D call. The CDR3 is made up of 17 amino acids. Trimming took 4 bases from V and 5 from J, leaving 21 bases between them. CDR3 residues: CASSSRWGIHGRNTIYF. CDR3 in DNA: TGTGCCAGCAGTTCCAGGTGGGGTATCCATGGCCGAAACACCATATATTTT.

The chain combines TRBV5-6 with TRBJ2-5, with TRBD1 matching over 8 bases. The V segment lost 0 bases and the J segment 6 bases; nucleotides outside the gene matches: 4. The CDR3 spans 14 residues. The germline CDR1 and CDR2 sequences are SGHDT and YYEEEE. DNA of the CDR3: TGTGCCAGCAGCTTGGTTCGACAGGGGAAGACCCAGTACTTC. Protein: CASSLVRQGKTQYF.

The count of this clonotype is one. The chain has TRBV2 and TRBJ2-1, with 9 bases that match TRBD2. Germline V gene lookup returns CDR1 SNHLY and CDR2 FYNNEI. V dropped 8 bases and J dropped 8; count of bases not matched to a gene: 4. This CDR3 has 12 amino acids. For the CDR3, the DNA is TGTGCCAGCGGGCGGGAGGGCGATGAGCAGTTCTTC. Its translation is CASGREGDEQFF.

This clonotype occurred a few times. V usage is TRBV12-3 or TRBV12-4 and J usage is TRBJ1-2; 11 positions agree with TRBD1. The CDR3 consists of 16 residues. V was clipped by 5 bases and J by 7 bases; unmatched bases: 12. CDR3 sequence: CASSPRPGQGAGGYTF. DNA for the CDR3: TGTGCCAGCAGTCCTCGACCCGGACAGGGGGCAGGTGGCTACACCTTC.

The chain combines TRBV20-1 with TRBJ1-1; weak D call: TRBD1 (6 bases). The CDR3 is 14 amino acids. V dropped 3 bases and J dropped 1 base, with 12 bases sitting between them. Germline V gene data show CDR1 as DFQATT and CDR2 as SNEGSKA (reference sequence). The CDR3 here is CSARRGAENTEAFF. The CDR3 DNA follows: TGCAGTGCTAGGAGGGGGGCAGAGAACACTGAAGCTTTCTTT.